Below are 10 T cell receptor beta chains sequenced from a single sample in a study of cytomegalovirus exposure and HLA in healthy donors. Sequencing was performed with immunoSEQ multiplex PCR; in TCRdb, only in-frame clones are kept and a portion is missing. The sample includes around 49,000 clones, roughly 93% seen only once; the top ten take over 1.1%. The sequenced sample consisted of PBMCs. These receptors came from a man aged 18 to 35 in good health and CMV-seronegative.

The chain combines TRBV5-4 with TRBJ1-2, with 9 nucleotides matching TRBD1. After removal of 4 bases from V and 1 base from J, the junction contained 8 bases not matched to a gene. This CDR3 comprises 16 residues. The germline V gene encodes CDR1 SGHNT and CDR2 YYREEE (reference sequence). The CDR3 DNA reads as TGTGCCAGCAGCCCCCGGGACAGGGAGTATAACTATGGCTACACCTTC. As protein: CASSPRDREYNYGYTF.

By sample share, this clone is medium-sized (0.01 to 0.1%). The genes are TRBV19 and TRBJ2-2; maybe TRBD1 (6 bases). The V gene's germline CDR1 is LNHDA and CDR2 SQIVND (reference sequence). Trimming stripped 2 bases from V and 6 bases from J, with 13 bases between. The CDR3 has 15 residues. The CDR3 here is CASSISGGGAGELFF. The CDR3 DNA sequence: TGTGCCAGTAGTATAAGTGGGGGCGGCGCCGGGGAGCTGTTTTTT.

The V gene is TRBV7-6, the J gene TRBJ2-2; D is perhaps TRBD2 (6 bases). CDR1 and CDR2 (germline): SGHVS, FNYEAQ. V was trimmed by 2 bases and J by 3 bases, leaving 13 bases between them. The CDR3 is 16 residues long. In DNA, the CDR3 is TGTGCCAGCAGCTTAAGAGGGACTGGTTACACCGGGGAGCTGTTTTTT. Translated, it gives CASSLRGTGYTGELFF.

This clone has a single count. In DNA form, the CDR3 reads TGTGCCAGCAGCACCGGGCAGGGGCCTGGGGCCAACGTCCTGACTTTC. This sequence encodes CASSTGQGPGANVLTF. The rearrangement joins TRBV7-2 to TRBJ2-6; possible D gene TRBD1, 6 bases. The CDR3 spans 16 residues. The germline CDR1 and CDR2 sequences are SGHTA and FQGNSA. The ends were cut back, 5 bases at V and 2 bases at J, with 13 bases in the middle. The full variable domain, completed using reference TRBV7-2 and TRBJ2-6, is GAGVSQSPSNKVTEKGKDVELRCDPISGHTALYWYRQSLGQGLEFLIYFQGNSAPDKSGLPSDRFSAERTGGSVSTLTIQRTQQEDSAVYLCASSTGQGPGANVLTFGAGSRLTVL.

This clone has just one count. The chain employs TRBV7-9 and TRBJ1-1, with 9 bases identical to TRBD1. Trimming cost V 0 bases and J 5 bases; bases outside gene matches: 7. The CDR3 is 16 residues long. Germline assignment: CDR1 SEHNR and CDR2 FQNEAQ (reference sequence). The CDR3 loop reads CASSLAGGTGRTEAFF. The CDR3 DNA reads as TGTGCCAGCAGCTTAGCGGGCGGGACAGGGCGTACTGAAGCTTTCTTT.

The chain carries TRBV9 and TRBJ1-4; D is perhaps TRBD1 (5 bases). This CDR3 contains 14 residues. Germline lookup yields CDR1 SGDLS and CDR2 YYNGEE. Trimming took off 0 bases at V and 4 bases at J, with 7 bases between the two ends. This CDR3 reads CASSVAGGNEKLFF. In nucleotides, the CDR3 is TGTGCCAGCAGCGTAGCCGGGGGTAATGAAAAACTGTTTTTT.

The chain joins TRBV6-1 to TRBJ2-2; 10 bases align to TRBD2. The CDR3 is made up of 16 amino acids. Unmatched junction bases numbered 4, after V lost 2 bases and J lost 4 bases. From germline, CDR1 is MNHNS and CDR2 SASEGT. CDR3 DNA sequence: TGTGCCAGCAGTGAACCTAGCGGGAGAGTCACCGGGGAGCTGTTTTTT. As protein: CASSEPSGRVTGELFF.

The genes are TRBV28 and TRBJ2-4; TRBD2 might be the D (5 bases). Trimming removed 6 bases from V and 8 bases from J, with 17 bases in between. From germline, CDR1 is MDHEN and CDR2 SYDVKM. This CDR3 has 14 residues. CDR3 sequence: CASSSGKRGYIQYF. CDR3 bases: TGTGCCAGCAGCTCCGGGAAGAGAGGATACATTCAGTACTTC. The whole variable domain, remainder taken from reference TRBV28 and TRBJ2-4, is DVKVTQSSRYLVKRTGEKVFLECVQDMDHENMFWYRQDPGLGLRLIYFSYDVKMKEKGDIPEGYSVSREKKERFSLILESASTNQTSMYLCASSSGKRGYIQYFGAGTRLSVL.

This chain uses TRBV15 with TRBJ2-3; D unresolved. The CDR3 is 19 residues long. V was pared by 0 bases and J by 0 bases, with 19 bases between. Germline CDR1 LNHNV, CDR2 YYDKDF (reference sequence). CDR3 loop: CATSREVRRPAISTDTQYF. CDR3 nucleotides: TGTGCCACCAGCAGAGAGGTGCGGCGTCCAGCTATCAGCACAGATACGCAGTATTTT. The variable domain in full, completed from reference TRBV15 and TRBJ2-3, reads DAMVIQNPRYQVTQFGKPVTLSCSQTLNHNVMYWYQQKSSQAPKLLFHYYDKDFNNEADTPDNFQSRRPNTSFCFLDIRSPGLGDTAMYLCATSREVRRPAISTDTQYFGPGTRLTVL.

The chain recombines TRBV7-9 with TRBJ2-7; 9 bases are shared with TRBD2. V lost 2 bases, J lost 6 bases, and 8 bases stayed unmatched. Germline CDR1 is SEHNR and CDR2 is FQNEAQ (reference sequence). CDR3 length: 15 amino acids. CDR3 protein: CASSLSAGGRIEQYF. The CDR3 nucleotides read TGTGCCAGCAGCTTATCGGCGGGAGGGCGAATCGAGCAGTACTTC.